This T cell receptor (beta chain) stems from a study of PD-1 blockade in classical Hodgkin lymphoma. The germline V gene encodes CDR1 MDHEN and CDR2 SYDVKM. V was clipped by 3 bases and J by 4 bases, with 12 bases between them. The CDR3 has 14 amino acids. Documented time point: cycle 4 day 1 (C4D1), after 6 weeks of nivolumab. Brentuximab vedotin exposure varied among the patients, all of whom had relapsed after autologous stem cell transplantation. The protocol was immunoSEQ multiplex PCR, while the TCRdb copy is restricted to in-frame clones and leaves out a portion. This sample carries over 25,000 clones, less than 75% of them seen once, and the ten largest clones take 3.5% to 5%.

The specimen comprised peripheral blood mononuclear cells (PBMCs), sampled before the fourth cycle of nivolumab. The chain has TRBV28 and TRBJ1-2; no reliable D call. The source is a human donor with classical Hodgkin lymphoma. The CDR3 protein is CASSLVVFGYGYTF. The DNA for the CDR3 is TGTGCCAGCAGTTTGGTGGTGTTCGGCTATGGCTACACCTTC.